The TCR beta chain under discussion was sequenced for a study of technical replicates of blood from several donors. Profiling relied on immunoSEQ multiplex PCR, and the TCRdb table lists in-frame clones only, not all of them. The table includes about 70,000 clones, around nine tenths detected once. CDR1 and CDR2 (germline): MGHRA, YSYEKL. Trimming shortened V by 0 bases and J by 4 bases, and 12 bases separated the two germline ends. This CDR3 contains 15 residues. This receptor was identified in a human donor in good health. The sample taken for sequencing was T cells isolated from PBMCs. This sequence joins TRBV4-1 and TRBJ2-5; D perhaps matches TRBD1 (6 bases). CDR3 region: CASSQDSDRGETQYF. The CDR3 region has the DNA TGCGCCAGCAGCCAAGACTCGGACAGAGGAGAGACCCAGTACTTC.